The present entry profiles one T cell receptor beta chain with its context. What it recognizes is unknown. This entry comes from a study of cytomegalovirus exposure and HLA in healthy donors. Whole-study findings and limits: Under in vitro conditions, three CMV-associated chains were confirmed as specific for CMV antigens. Listed as cytomegalovirus-associated were over 150 TCR beta chains.

Assay: immunoSEQ multiplex PCR; the TCRdb copy retains only in-frame clones and omits some. The sample contains roughly 350,000 clones, 86% of which appear only once. Germline CDR1 MGHRA, CDR2 YSYEKL. This CDR3 has 18 amino acids. V trimming: 0 bases; J trimming: 2 bases; junction bases outside the gene matches: 6. The chain employs TRBV4-1 and TRBJ2-3, with TRBD2 identical over 12 bases. Sequences were obtained from PBMCs. This clonotype was sampled from a young woman in good health and CMV-seronegative. In nucleotides, the CDR3 is TGCGCCAGCAGCCAAGAGCTCCTAGCGGGAGGGGACACAGATACGCAGTATTTT. The encoded protein is CASSQELLAGGDTDTQYF.